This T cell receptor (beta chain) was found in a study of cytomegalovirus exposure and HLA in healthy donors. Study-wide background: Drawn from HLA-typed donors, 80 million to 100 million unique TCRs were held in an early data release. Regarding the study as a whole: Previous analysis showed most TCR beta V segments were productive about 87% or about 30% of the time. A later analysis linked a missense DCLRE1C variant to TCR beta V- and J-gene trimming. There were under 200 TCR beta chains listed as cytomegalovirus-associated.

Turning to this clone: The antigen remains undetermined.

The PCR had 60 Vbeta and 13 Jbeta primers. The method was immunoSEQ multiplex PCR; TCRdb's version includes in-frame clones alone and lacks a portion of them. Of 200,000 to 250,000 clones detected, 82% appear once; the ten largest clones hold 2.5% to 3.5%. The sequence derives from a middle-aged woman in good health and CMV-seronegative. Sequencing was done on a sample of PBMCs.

CDR3 sequence (DNA): TGTGCCAGCAGCTTTTCGGGCGGGAGCGGCACAGATACGCAGTATTTT. Its protein product is CASSFSGGSGTDTQYF. The chain joins TRBV11-3 to TRBJ2-3; TRBD2 agrees at 7 bases. The junction had 7 bases not matched to a gene; V was cut back by 3 bases and J by 1 base. Germline V gives CDR1 SGHNT, CDR2 YENEEA. This CDR3 is 16 amino acids long.